One sample yielded the 20 T cell receptor beta chains listed below, sequenced in a study of T cells after yellow fever vaccination. TCRdb itself ran the 5' RACE reads through MiXCR, one entry per CDR3 protein. The repertoire holds under 200,000 distinct CDR3 sequences, with 6% to 7.5% as singletons. The sample was CD4+ T cells sorted from PBMCs, taken roughly 5 days after the first yellow fever vaccination. The source is a man aged 18-30 years who received the YFV17D yellow fever vaccine.

This clonotype was detected a few times. The chain carries TRBV11-3 and TRBJ2-1, with a possible D match to TRBD1 (6 bases). Germline V gene sequence: CDR1 SGHNT, CDR2 YENEEA. Deletions cut 4 bases from V and 10 bases from J, with 14 bases between. This CDR3 region has 13 residues. In nucleotides, the CDR3 is TGTGCCAGCAGCTGGGAACAGGGCGGGGAGCAGTTCTTC. It encodes CASSWEQGGEQFF.

This clonotype was seen repeatedly, ten times or more. The V and J genes are TRBV4-3 and TRBJ2-4, with D hard to call. Trimming took 8 bases from V and 0 from J, leaving 8 bases between them. From germline, CDR1 is LGHNA and CDR2 YSLEER. The CDR3 loop spans 13 amino acids. CDR3: CASGWGAKNIQYF. The CDR3 DNA follows: TGCGCCAGCGGCTGGGGAGCCAAAAACATTCAGTACTTC.

In its sample, this clonotype was seen a few times. The chain has TRBV4-1 and TRBJ1-2; TRBD1 aligns across 9 bases. Trimming at V came to 4 bases and at J to 1 base, leaving 10 bases not matched to a gene. The CDR3 length is 17 residues. Germline V gene data show CDR1 as MGHRA and CDR2 as YSYEKL. The CDR3 coding sequence is TGCGCCAGCAGCCTGCCCGGTGGGACAGGGTATAACTATGGCTACACCTTC. Protein: CASSLPGGTGYNYGYTF.

There are many counts of this clonotype. The CDR3 bases are TGCAGTGCTCGCTCAGGGAGTTCACCCCTCCACTTT. Its translation: CSARSGSSPLHF. The chain carries TRBV20-1 and TRBJ1-6; D possibly corresponds to TRBD1 (5 bases). There are 12 residues in the CDR3. Germline V CDR1 and CDR2: DFQATT, SNEGSKA (reference sequence). V was trimmed by 5 bases and J by 9 bases, leaving 11 bases between them.

This clonotype was observed at least ten times. This chain connects TRBV20-1 to TRBJ2-3; maybe TRBD1 (6 bases). Germline loops: CDR1 DFQATT, CDR2 SNEGSKA (reference sequence). V was cut by 5 bases and J by 3 bases, with 15 bases left in between. The CDR3 has 14 amino acids. The CDR3 DNA sequence: TGCAGTGCTCCCGGACAGTACAGTACAGATACGCAGTATTTT. This translates into CSAPGQYSTDTQYF.

There are many counts of this clonotype. This rearrangement joins TRBV12-3 or TRBV12-4 to TRBJ1-6; 8 bases are shared with TRBD1. CDR3 length equals 14 residues. With V trimmed by 7 bases and J by 7 bases, 6 bases remained unmatched. CDR3 sequence (DNA): TGTGCCAGCACACAGGGGGAAAGGAATTCACCCCTCCACTTT. Its protein product is CASTQGERNSPLHF.

V usage is TRBV10-3 and J usage is TRBJ1-4, with D possibly TRBD1 on 5 matching bases. The CDR3 loop spans 13 amino acids. Germline V lookup: CDR1 ENHRY, CDR2 SYGVKD. Trimming removed 7 bases from V and 6 bases from J, with 12 bases in between. CDR3 residues: CAINGGSDEKLFF. The CDR3 region has the DNA TGTGCCATCAACGGGGGGAGCGATGAAAAACTGTTTTTT.

This clonotype was recorded many times. The chain links TRBV7-9 to TRBJ2-3; 8 bases match TRBD2. CDR1 is SEHNR, CDR2 FQNEAQ, per germline (reference sequence). V lost 5 bases, J lost 2 bases, and 6 bases stayed unmatched. The CDR3 contains 15 residues. The DNA for the CDR3 is TGTGCCAGCAGCGCCGGGACTAGTATCACAGATACGCAGTATTTT. Protein: CASSAGTSITDTQYF. Variable domain in full (rest from reference TRBV7-9 and TRBJ2-3): DTGVSQNPRHKITKRGQNVTFRCDPISEHNRLYWYRQTLGQGPEFLTYFQNEAQLEKSRLLSDRFSAERPKGSFSTLEIQRTEQGDSAMYLCASSAGTSITDTQYFGPGTRLTVL.

Many counts were recorded for this clonotype. V and J are TRBV11-2 and TRBJ2-1; 7 nucleotides align to TRBD1. After removal of 6 bases from V and 15 bases from J, the junction contained 11 bases not matched to a gene. The CDR3 totals 12 residues. Germline CDR1 reads SGHAT; CDR2 reads FQNNGV. The CDR3, as DNA: TGTGCCAGCAGTCCGGACAGGTACAGGCCGTTCTTC. Translated: CASSPDRYRPFF.

This clonotype has ten or more counts. The chain combines TRBV27 with TRBJ2-3; TRBD2 matches at 7 bases. The CDR3 extends over 14 amino acids. The germline V gene has CDR1 MNHEY and CDR2 SMNVEV (reference sequence). The V gene end was trimmed by 6 bases and the J gene end by 5 bases; junction bases not matched to a gene: 8. The DNA for the CDR3 is TGTGCCAGCAGCCGAGCGGGGTCGATAGATACGCAGTATTTT. Residues: CASSRAGSIDTQYF.

This clonotype was detected ten times or more. The genes are TRBV10-3 and TRBJ2-3; D call uncertain. V was clipped by 0 bases and J by 5 bases, with 3 bases between them. Looked up from germline, CDR1 is ENHRY and CDR2 is SYGVKD. This CDR3 comprises 12 residues. This CDR3 is CAISESVDTQYF. The CDR3 DNA reads TGTGCCATCAGTGAGTCGGTAGATACGCAGTATTTT.

This clonotype was seen more than once but under ten times. V usage is TRBV7-2 and J usage is TRBJ2-3, with 14 bases lining up with TRBD2. The CDR3 runs to 17 residues. Per germline, CDR1 SGHTA and CDR2 FQGNSA. V trimming: 4 bases; J trimming: 5 bases; junction bases outside the gene matches: 8. This chain's CDR3 is CASSYGGTSGGIDTQYF. As DNA, the CDR3 is TGTGCCAGCAGCTACGGGGGGACTAGCGGGGGAATAGATACGCAGTATTTT.

This clonotype was seen at least ten times. The chain carries TRBV6-2 or TRBV6-3 and TRBJ1-5, with D unresolved. The CDR3 is 16 residues long. Trimming took off 2 bases at V and 10 bases at J, with 21 bases between the two ends. Germline assignment: CDR1 MNHEY and CDR2 SVGEGT. CDR3 nucleotide sequence: TGTGCCAGCAGTTACCGGGGTCGGATCCGGAGGGAACCCCAGCATTTT. Protein: CASSYRGRIRREPQHF.

This clonotype was detected ten times or more. The chain couples TRBV5-1 to TRBJ1-5, with 9 positions matching TRBD1. This CDR3 has 16 amino acids. The V gene's germline CDR1 is SGHRS and CDR2 YFSETQ. V lost 4 bases, J lost 3 bases, and 8 bases stayed unmatched. CDR3 residues: CASSPGQGMFNQPQHF. The CDR3 nucleotides are TGCGCCAGCAGCCCTGGACAGGGGATGTTCAATCAGCCCCAGCATTTT.

The chain links TRBV21-1 to TRBJ2-3; the DNA was not compared with TRBD2, the D call given in the table. TRBV21-1 is annotated as a pseudogene. The CDR3 contains 17 residues. Written as DNA, the CDR3 is TGTGCCAGCAGCAGAGGTAGCGGGGGGGCGGGAACAGATACGCAGTATTTT. Amino acids: CASSRGSGGAGTDTQYF.

This clonotype occurred a few times. The rearrangement uses TRBV2 and TRBJ2-5; D remains ambiguous. Germline V CDR1 and CDR2: SNHLY, FYNNEI. This CDR3 comprises 14 residues. Trimming cost V 8 bases and J 2 bases, with 15 bases left between them. The CDR3 nucleotides read TGTGCCAGCCCCGAAGGGATCAGACAAGAGACCCAGTACTTC. It specifies CASPEGIRQETQYF.

This clonotype was counted a few times. CDR3 nucleotides: TGTGCCAGCAGCCAAGAGGGGCCTGATACGCAGTATTTT. Translation: CASSQEGPDTQYF. The chain joins TRBV4-2 to TRBJ2-3, with D possibly matching TRBD1 (5 bases). V was trimmed by 0 bases and J by 6 bases, leaving 7 bases between them. Germline CDR1 LGHNA, CDR2 YNFKEQ. The CDR3 is made up of 13 amino acids.

This clonotype appeared many times. J is TRBJ2-3 and V is TRBV6-2 or TRBV6-3; weak D call: TRBD1 (5 bases). The CDR3 is 17 amino acids. Per the germline V gene, CDR1 is MNHEY and CDR2 is SVGEGT. V dropped 7 bases and J dropped 5 bases, with 25 bases sitting between them. CDR3 sequence (DNA): TGTGCCAGCATTCCGCCCCAGGGTACCGACACAGGAGATACGCAGTATTTT. Translation: CASIPPQGTDTGDTQYF.

This clonotype has a handful of counts. This chain joins TRBV7-3 and TRBJ1-1, with 7 bases identical to TRBD1. V was pared by 5 bases and J by 0 bases, with 9 bases of the junction left unmatched. Germline CDR1 and CDR2: SGHTA and FQGTGA. The CDR3 totals 16 residues. The CDR3 coding sequence is TGTGCCAGCAGCCCCCAGGGGGGATTCATGAACACTGAAGCTTTCTTT. It specifies CASSPQGGFMNTEAFF. Supplemented by reference TRBV7-3 and TRBJ1-1, the full variable domain reads GAGVSQTPSNKVTEKGKYVELRCDPISGHTALYWYRQSLGQGPEFLIYFQGTGAADDSGLPNDRFFAVRPEGSVSTLKIQRTERGDSAVYLCASSPQGGFMNTEAFFGQGTRLTVV.

There are many counts of this clonotype. The gene calls are TRBV4-2 and TRBJ2-3, with D possibly being TRBD1 or TRBD2 (6 bases each). The CDR3 is made up of 16 amino acids. Germline V gives CDR1 LGHNA, CDR2 YNFKEQ. The V and J ends lost 2 bases and 2 bases respectively, with 14 bases between them. The CDR3 coding sequence is TGTGCCAGCAGCCAAAATAGGGGGGCCCCCACAGATACGCAGTATTTT. Protein: CASSQNRGAPTDTQYF.